Listed below are T cell receptor beta chains from one sample, sequenced in a study of T cell responses to AZD1222 COVID-19 vaccine. Repertoires were generated with immunoSEQ multiplex PCR, while TCRdb's copy carries only in-frame clones and drops some. This sample has about 150,000 clones, with about 94% found just once. The sample in question was peripheral blood, obtained on day 0 of AZD1222 vaccination. The receptor source for this set is an adult in good health. Each CDR3 is given with its conserved first and last residue. The order of the fields is CDR3 DNA, CDR3 protein, clone size, V gene, CDR3 length, D gene, J gene. The D gene is left open where the match is weak. Clone size is not always given. Where it is, it says once, few, many or a class for expanded clones.

TGTGCCAGTAGTGGGACAGGGGGCGCCGGGAATCAGCCCCAGCATTTT,CASSGTGGAGNQPQHF,.,TRBV19,16,TRBD1,TRBJ1-5
TGTGCCAGCAGGGGGACAGCAGGGGATAGTCAGCCCCAGCATTTT,CASRGTAGDSQPQHF,.,TRBV28,15,TRBD1,TRBJ1-5
TGTGCCAGCAGGTTTATGGGGGGGGGCACAGATACGCAGTATTTT,CASRFMGGGTDTQYF,.,TRBV27,15,TRBD2,TRBJ2-3
TGTGCCTGGCGGGGGAGCTCTGGAAACACCATATATTTT,CAWRGSSGNTIYF,.,TRBV30,13,.,TRBJ1-3
TGTGCCAGCAGTGTAACCGATCGACAGGGGGCCAACATTCAGTACTTC,CASSVTDRQGANIQYF,.,TRBV2,16,TRBD1,TRBJ2-4
TGTGCCACCAGTGCGTCTAAAGGGTACAATTACGAGCAGTACTTC,CATSASKGYNYEQYF,.,TRBV24-1,15,.,TRBJ2-7
TGTGCCAGTAGTATAGATCGACAGGAAAGTGAGCAGTTCTTC,CASSIDRQESEQFF,.,TRBV19,14,.,TRBJ2-1
TGCAGCGTACTTCGACCCCTGGCCGGCGGTGAAGCTTTCTTT,CSVLRPLAGGEAFF,.,TRBV29-1,14,.,TRBJ1-1
TGTGCCAGCAGCTTAGAGACAGGGGGCGATCCTGTAAACTTC,CASSLETGGDPVNF,.,TRBV7-9,14,TRBD1,TRBJ2-5
TGTGCCAGCAGCGACTCGGTAGGGGGTTACTCTGGGGCCAACGTCCTGACTTTC,CASSDSVGGYSGANVLTF,.,TRBV7-9,18,.,TRBJ2-6
TGTGCCAGCAGCTTGCGCACCAGGGGGACTGAAGCTTTCTTT,CASSLRTRGTEAFF,.,TRBV5-4,14,TRBD1,TRBJ1-1
TGTGCCTGGAGCAGTACCTCCTACGAGCAGTACTTC,CAWSSTSYEQYF,once,TRBV30,12,.,TRBJ2-7
TGCGCCAGCACTGAAAGCGGTAGGAACTACGAGCAGTACTTC,CASTESGRNYEQYF,once,TRBV5-1,14,.,TRBJ2-7
TGCGCCAGCAGCCTCTTCGCGGGCGCGAACACCGGGGAGCTGTTTTTT,CASSLFAGANTGELFF,.,TRBV5-1,16,.,TRBJ2-2
TGCGCCAGCAGCCACTACTGGGTCAGGGGCTCTGGGGCCAACGTCCTGACTTTC,CASSHYWVRGSGANVLTF,.,TRBV4-3,18,.,TRBJ2-6
TGTGCCAGCAGTTACGGGGTTCCTGCTAACTATGGCTACACCTTC,CASSYGVPANYGYTF,.,TRBV6-5,15,.,TRBJ1-2
TGTGCCACAGGGCGGGCAGGGAGTAACAATGAGCAGTTCTTC,CATGRAGSNNEQFF,.,TRBV19,14,.,TRBJ2-1
TGTGCCAGCTACCTCATGGGCCAGGGGGACTCACCCCTCCACTTT,CASYLMGQGDSPLHF,.,TRBV28,15,TRBD1,TRBJ1-6
TGTGCCAGACCCTTTATAAGCACAGATACGCAGTATTTT,CARPFISTDTQYF,once,TRBV19,13,.,TRBJ2-3
TGTGCCAGCAGTTCCGGACACAGCCGCAATCAGCCCCAGCATTTT,CASSSGHSRNQPQHF,.,TRBV6-5,15,.,TRBJ1-5
TGCGCCAGCAGCAGTCGGACAGGGCTTGCCTATGGCTACACCTTC,CASSSRTGLAYGYTF,few,TRBV10-2,15,TRBD1,TRBJ1-2
TGTGCCAGCAGTGAGGTACTAGCGGGAGATGGCACCGGGGAGCTGTTTTTT,CASSEVLAGDGTGELFF,.,TRBV25-1,17,TRBD2,TRBJ2-2
TGTGCCAGCAGTGAATTTGGTCTCGGGAACACTGAAGCTTTCTTT,CASSEFGLGNTEAFF,.,TRBV25-1,15,.,TRBJ1-1
TGTGCCAGCAGCGTATCTTCCCAAGAGACCCAGTACTTC,CASSVSSQETQYF,once,TRBV9,13,.,TRBJ2-5
TGTGCCAGCAGTCGGGCCGGAACAGGGGTCGATCAGCCCCAGCATTTT,CASSRAGTGVDQPQHF,.,TRBV9,16,TRBD1,TRBJ1-5
TGTGCCAGCAGGGAGACAGCCCCTGGAAACACCATATATTTT,CASRETAPGNTIYF,.,TRBV6-5,14,.,TRBJ1-3
TGTGCCAGCAGCTCGGCGGGGGTCCTTACTGAAGCTTTCTTT,CASSSAGVLTEAFF,.,TRBV5-4,14,.,TRBJ1-1
TGTGCCAGCATCCCCAAGGGGCCGAGCTCCTATAATTCACCCCTCCACTTT,CASIPKGPSSYNSPLHF,.,TRBV27,17,.,TRBJ1-6
TGTGCCAGCAGCTATCAAGCAACTAATGAAAAACTGTTTTTT,CASSYQATNEKLFF,.,TRBV27,14,.,TRBJ1-4
TGTGCCAGCAGCCTACATGGGGTAGTCGGTCGAAACACTGAAGCTTTCTTT,CASSLHGVVGRNTEAFF,.,TRBV5-8,17,.,TRBJ1-1
TGTGCCAGCTCACCACCTAGCAGGTTAAACACCGGGGAGCTGTTTTTT,CASSPPSRLNTGELFF,.,TRBV18,16,.,TRBJ2-2
TGTGCCAGCAGCCCCAACCCCAGCTACGAGCAGTACTTC,CASSPNPSYEQYF,.,TRBV7-2,13,.,TRBJ2-7
TGTGCCACCAGTGATCCACCGCAGGGTGGAGGTGGCTACACCTTC,CATSDPPQGGGGYTF,.,TRBV24-1,15,.,TRBJ1-2
TGCGCCAGCAGTAGCGGGAGGGCCCGCGATACGCAGTATTTT,CASSSGRARDTQYF,few,TRBV10-1,14,TRBD2,TRBJ2-3
TGTGCCAGCAGTTTTGGGGCTGGAGGCTACACCTTC,CASSFGAGGYTF,.,TRBV12-3/TRBV12-4,12,.,TRBJ1-2
TGTGCCAGCAGGACAAACCCCCCTCAGGGTCATAGCAATCAGCCCCAGCATTTT,CASRTNPPQGHSNQPQHF,.,TRBV7-9,18,.,TRBJ1-5
TGTGCCAGCAGATTCAGCGGGAGCTCCTACAATGAGCAGTTCTTC,CASRFSGSSYNEQFF,.,TRBV7-2,15,TRBD2,TRBJ2-1
TGTGCCAGCAGCAAATCTAGCGGGAGGACTCTTGGAGAGCAGTTCTTC,CASSKSSGRTLGEQFF,.,TRBV2,16,TRBD2,TRBJ2-1
TGTGCCAGCAGTTTATTGGGGGCTACTGAAGCTTTCTTT,CASSLLGATEAFF,.,TRBV12-3/TRBV12-4,13,.,TRBJ1-1
TGTGCCTGGAGTTTCGGACAGGGGGCTACTAATGAAAAACTGTTTTTT,CAWSFGQGATNEKLFF,.,TRBV30,16,TRBD1,TRBJ1-4